The sequence of this TCR beta chain was determined in a study of T cells in localized non-small cell lung cancer. About this clone: Its antigen is not identified.

General study findings and limits: Tumor samples were not multi-region, leaving intratumor heterogeneity unexcluded. Uninvolved nearby lung showed the greatest T cell clonality, exceeding that found in tumor. Across samples, adjacent lung featured a median roughly 50 of the top 100 tumor clones.

The table came from immunoSEQ multiplex PCR; TCRdb's copy has only in-frame clones and leaves some out. The data contain roughly 2,600 clones, under 30% of them singletons. Germline trimming cut 2 bases from V and 3 bases from J; bases unmatched to any gene: 16. This CDR3 is built from 17 residues. Germline-derived CDR1 and CDR2 are GTSNPN and SVGIG (reference sequence). The sequencing used normal lung tissue next to the tumor, collected before any cancer treatment. The receptor was derived from a male donor aged 60 or over with stage II lung adenocarcinoma. The chain combines TRBV30 with TRBJ2-7, with 7 bases lining up with TRBD1. CDR3 loop: CAWSTQTGYRPLYEQYF. The CDR3 DNA sequence: TGTGCCTGGAGTACCCAGACAGGGTACAGACCCCTCTACGAGCAGTACTTC.